This passage covers 28 T cell receptor beta chains from one sample sequenced in a study of T cell responses to AZD1222 COVID-19 vaccine. Assay: immunoSEQ multiplex PCR; the TCRdb copy retains only in-frame clones and omits some. The sample has approximately 180,000 clones, around nine tenths seen once; the top ten hold 1.6%. The sample here was peripheral blood, taken on day 0 of AZD1222 vaccination. The receptors here all came from an adult in good health.

In its sample, this clone was seen a few times. The chain combines TRBV24-1 with TRBJ2-2; TRBD1 matches 7 bases. This CDR3 has 15 residues. The ends lost 7 bases at V and 7 bases at J; junction bases unmatched: 11. The germline V gene has CDR1 KGHDR and CDR2 SFDVKD. CDR3 sequence: CATSREGGAGGELFF. The CDR3 nucleotides are TGTGCCACCAGCCGAGAAGGGGGCGCAGGCGGGGAGCTGTTTTTT.

The chain links TRBV5-1 to TRBJ2-2, with TRBD1 identical over 9 bases. The ends lost 0 bases at V and 5 bases at J; junction bases unmatched: 5. CDR1 and CDR2 (germline): SGHRS, YFSETQ. This CDR3 contains 16 residues. As DNA, the CDR3 is TGCGCCAGCAGCTTGGATGTACAGGGGGCGACCGGGGAGCTGTTTTTT. This encodes CASSLDVQGATGELFF.

This chain uses TRBV7-9 with TRBJ2-1; a weak D match, TRBD2 (7 bases). The germline V gene encodes CDR1 SEHNR and CDR2 FQNEAQ (reference sequence). Trimming stripped 0 bases from V and 5 bases from J, with 14 bases between. There are 16 residues in the CDR3. CDR3 region: CASSLAQGRGDNEQFF. The DNA of the CDR3 is TGTGCCAGCAGCTTAGCCCAGGGGAGGGGAGACAATGAGCAGTTCTTC.

This clone was seen just once. V gene TRBV10-1 combines with J gene TRBJ2-1; no clear D gene. Germline CDR1 and CDR2: WNHNN and SYGVQD (reference sequence). V lost 2 bases, J lost 0 bases, and 8 bases lay in between. The CDR3 has 15 amino acids. The CDR3 loop reads CASSEARSSYNEQFF. The DNA of the CDR3 is TGCGCCAGCAGTGAGGCGAGGAGCTCCTACAATGAGCAGTTCTTC.

The chain has TRBV7-2 and TRBJ1-5, with TRBD1 as a possible D gene (6 bases). The CDR3 has 15 amino acids. Germline assignment: CDR1 SGHTA and CDR2 FQGNSA. Trimming shortened V by 1 base and J by 9 bases, and 16 bases separated the two germline ends. The CDR3 DNA reads as TGTGCCAGCAGCTTAGACGGGACAACCCGGCGGCCCCAGCATTTT. Protein sequence: CASSLDGTTRRPQHF.

The chain joins TRBV28 to TRBJ2-7; D is perhaps TRBD2 (6 bases). The germline V gene has CDR1 MDHEN and CDR2 SYDVKM. The ends were cut back, 6 bases at V and 4 bases at J, with 19 bases in the middle. The CDR3 runs 15 residues. CDR3 protein: CASRAGTSERYEQYF. CDR3 sequence (DNA): TGTGCCAGCAGGGCTGGGACTTCAGAACGGTACGAGCAGTACTTC. Using reference TRBV28 and TRBJ2-7 for the parts outside the CDR3, the full variable domain is DVKVTQSSRYLVKRTGEKVFLECVQDMDHENMFWYRQDPGLGLRLIYFSYDVKMKEKGDIPEGYSVSREKKERFSLILESASTNQTSMYLCASRAGTSERYEQYFGPGTRLTVT.

This clone appeared a single time. The chain joins TRBV27 to TRBJ1-5; 7 nucleotides agree with TRBD1. The J segment lost 4 bases and the V segment lost 5 bases, leaving 5 bases of the junction unmatched. Per germline, CDR1 MNHEY and CDR2 SMNVEV (reference sequence). The CDR3 has 14 residues. The CDR3 sequence: CASSPWTGNQPQHF. DNA for the CDR3: TGTGCCAGCAGTCCCTGGACAGGAAATCAGCCCCAGCATTTT.

V and J are TRBV15 and TRBJ1-2; D perhaps matches TRBD1 (5 bases). CDR1 and CDR2 (germline): LNHNV, YYDKDF (reference sequence). This CDR3 contains 13 residues. The ends were cut back, 0 bases at V and 7 bases at J, with 9 bases in the middle. The CDR3 region is CATSRDRAGGYTF. The DNA for the CDR3 is TGTGCCACCAGCAGAGACAGGGCGGGTGGCTACACCTTC.

V and J are TRBV27 and TRBJ2-1, with 9 bases identical to TRBD1. Germline CDR1 and CDR2: MNHEY and SMNVEV (reference sequence). J lost 7 bases, V lost 2 bases, and 15 bases had no gene match. The CDR3 contains 18 residues. As DNA, the CDR3 is TGTGCCAGCAGTTTACTCAGACCGGGACAGGGAAAGCGGAATGAGCAGTTCTTC. Its translation is CASSLLRPGQGKRNEQFF.

The chain links TRBV5-1 to TRBJ2-2; no reliable D call. Germline lookup yields CDR1 SGHRS and CDR2 YFSETQ. The V and J ends lost 0 bases and 3 bases respectively, with 9 bases between them. There are 15 residues in the CDR3. In nucleotides, the CDR3 is TGCGCCAGCAGCTTGGATGGAAGATACACCGGGGAGCTGTTTTTT. As protein: CASSLDGRYTGELFF.

This chain links TRBV15 with TRBJ1-2; TRBD1 matches 7 bases. This CDR3 region has 15 residues. The germline CDR1 and CDR2 sequences are LNHNV and YYDKDF (reference sequence). V lost 1 base and J lost 7; bases outside the gene matches: 9. CDR3 region: CATSRGGNRGGGYTF. In nucleotides, the CDR3 is TGTGCCACCAGCAGAGGGGGGAACAGGGGAGGTGGCTACACCTTC. Full variable domain (rest looked up from reference TRBV15 and TRBJ1-2): DAMVIQNPRYQVTQFGKPVTLSCSQTLNHNVMYWYQQKSSQAPKLLFHYYDKDFNNEADTPDNFQSRRPNTSFCFLDIRSPGLGDTAMYLCATSRGGNRGGGYTFGSGTRLTVV.

The chain links TRBV7-8 to TRBJ1-5, with 7 nucleotides matching TRBD1. The CDR3 contains 19 residues. Germline-derived CDR1 and CDR2 are SGHVS and FQNEAQ. V was clipped by 5 bases and J by 2 bases; unmatched bases: 18. Here the CDR3 reads CASSPKGPVQGGGNQPQHF. The DNA for the CDR3 is TGTGCCAGCAGCCCAAAAGGACCGGTCCAAGGGGGCGGCAATCAGCCCCAGCATTTT.

The chain links TRBV28 to TRBJ2-1; 9 positions agree with TRBD2. V was pared by 7 bases and J by 5 bases, with 12 bases of the junction left unmatched. This CDR3 is built from 16 residues. CDR1 is MDHEN and CDR2 is SYDVKM in the germline V gene. CDR3 coding DNA: TGTGCCAGCAACCCAGGGGGGCTAGCGGGAAACAATGAGCAGTTCTTC. Translating it yields CASNPGGLAGNNEQFF.

The chain combines TRBV11-2 with TRBJ1-2; D unresolved. V lost 1 base, J lost 3 bases, and 6 bases lay in between. CDR1 is SGHAT and CDR2 is FQNNGV in the germline V gene. The CDR3 contains 13 residues. CDR3 amino acids: CASSLGGDYGYTF. In DNA form, the CDR3 reads TGTGCCAGCAGCTTAGGAGGAGACTATGGCTACACCTTC.

The chain recombines TRBV28 with TRBJ1-6, with a weak D call TRBD1 (6 bases). There are 13 residues in the CDR3. Germline lookup yields CDR1 MDHEN and CDR2 SYDVKM. V was trimmed by 11 bases and J by 8 bases, leaving 16 bases between them. The CDR3, as DNA: TGTGCCTCAGCGGGGGGCGAACATTCACCCCTCCACTTT. Encoded protein: CASAGGEHSPLHF.

The sample holds one count of this clone. The rearrangement links TRBV20-1 to TRBJ2-7; D is possibly TRBD1 or TRBD2 (5 bases each). V shed 6 bases and J shed 5 bases, with 11 bases lying between them. In germline, CDR1 is DFQATT, CDR2 SNEGSKA (reference sequence). The CDR3 is made up of 11 amino acids. CDR3 sequence: CSAVRGDEQYV. Here the CDR3 DNA reads TGCAGTGCCGTGAGGGGAGACGAGCAGTACGTC.

The V call is TRBV25-1, the J call TRBJ2-7; D gene uncertain. The CDR3 contains 14 residues. V was shortened by 3 bases and J by 2 bases, with 11 bases between the two germline ends. Germline values: CDR1 MGHDK, CDR2 SYGVNS. Here the CDR3 DNA reads TGTGCCAGCAGTGATTGGCAGGCGGCCTACGAGCAGTACTTC. This encodes CASSDWQAAYEQYF.

This clone was seen at least ten times. V is TRBV7-2 and J is TRBJ1-1, with D possibly matching TRBD1 (5 bases). V was shortened by 3 bases and J by 10 bases, with 12 bases between the two germline ends. Germline V lookup: CDR1 SGHTA, CDR2 FQGNSA. CDR3 length: 12 residues. CDR3 sequence reads: CASSLGGDVAFF. The CDR3 DNA reads as TGTGCCAGCAGCTTGGGGGGGGACGTAGCTTTCTTT.

The chain recombines TRBV28 with TRBJ1-5, with D perhaps TRBD1 (6 bases). The germline V and J ends were trimmed by 5 bases and 6 bases, with 14 bases remaining between them. Germline V gene sequence: CDR1 MDHEN, CDR2 SYDVKM. This CDR3 is built from 14 residues. Here the CDR3 reads CASSTGSAGQPQHF. CDR3 sequence (DNA): TGTGCCAGCAGTACAGGGAGCGCCGGTCAGCCCCAGCATTTT.

The chain couples TRBV6-5 to TRBJ2-1, with D tentatively TRBD1 or TRBD2 (5 bases each). With 6 bases removed from V and 5 bases from J, the gap between germline ends came to 14 bases. Germline CDR1 and CDR2: MNHEY and SVGAGI. The CDR3 is made up of 14 amino acids. For the CDR3, the DNA is TGTGCCAGCAGGGAGGTCGGGACGGACAATGAGCAGTTCTTC. Protein sequence: CASREVGTDNEQFF.

The chain uses TRBV18 and TRBJ1-1; D remains unclear. The CDR3 spans 13 residues. Trimming removed 1 base from V and 1 base from J, with 4 bases in between. The germline CDR1 and CDR2 sequences are KGHSH and LQKENI. The CDR3 here is CASSPLANTEAFF. In nucleotides, the CDR3 is TGTGCCAGCTCACCACTGGCGAACACTGAAGCTTTCTTT.

The V call is TRBV30, the J call TRBJ1-6; D gene ambiguous. The CDR3 totals 13 residues. Germline V CDR1 and CDR2: GTSNPN, SVGIG (reference sequence). V shed 2 bases and J shed 7 bases, with 9 bases lying between them. The CDR3 DNA follows: TGTGCCTGGAGTACTGGGGTCAATTCACCCCTCCACTTT. It encodes CAWSTGVNSPLHF.

This rearrangement joins TRBV5-1 to TRBJ1-2, with 12 bases aligning to TRBD1. Trimming cost V 0 bases and J 4 bases; bases outside gene matches: 7. The V gene's germline CDR1 is SGHRS and CDR2 YFSETQ. There are 17 residues in the CDR3. The CDR3 reads CASSLDSGQGAIYGYTF. DNA of the CDR3: TGCGCCAGCAGCTTGGATTCGGGACAGGGGGCGATCTATGGCTACACCTTC.

The chain has TRBV7-3 and TRBJ1-1; no firm D call. CDR3 length: 13 amino acids. V dropped 3 bases and J dropped 5 bases, with 10 bases sitting between them. Germline V gene lookup returns CDR1 SGHTA and CDR2 FQGTGA. CDR3 residues: CASSLSGKTEAFF. DNA for the CDR3: TGTGCCAGCAGCTTGTCGGGTAAAACTGAAGCTTTCTTT.

The J gene is TRBJ2-5, the V gene TRBV6-1; 9 bases match TRBD2. The germline CDR1 and CDR2 sequences are MNHNS and SASEGT. The J segment lost 5 bases and the V segment lost 2 bases, leaving 12 bases of the junction unmatched. The CDR3 is made up of 17 amino acids. Here the CDR3 DNA reads TGTGCCAGCAGTGAACGCCTCTGGGGGACTAGCAGGGAGACCCAGTACTTC. It codes for CASSERLWGTSRETQYF.

The genes are TRBV24-1 and TRBJ2-1; D might be TRBD2 (6 bases). From germline, CDR1 is KGHDR and CDR2 SFDVKD. This CDR3 has 16 amino acids. Trimming removed 3 bases from V and 6 bases from J, with 17 bases in between. For the CDR3, the DNA is TGTGCCACCAGTGATCCAAATAGCGGTTCCATCAATGAGCAGTTCTTC. Translated: CATSDPNSGSINEQFF.

This clone was detected once. The rearrangement uses TRBV7-3 and TRBJ1-1; the D is unclear. Germline V gives CDR1 SGHTA, CDR2 FQGTGA. This CDR3 has 12 amino acids. V was cut by 3 bases and J by 3 bases, with 5 bases left in between. CDR3 amino acids: CASSFGDTEAFF. The CDR3 DNA follows: TGTGCCAGCAGCTTTGGGGACACTGAAGCTTTCTTT.

This clone was observed once. V gene TRBV20-1 combines with J gene TRBJ2-1; D not certain. V lost 5 bases to trimming and J lost 7 bases, with 6 bases between them. There are 10 residues in the CDR3. Per germline, CDR1 DFQATT and CDR2 SNEGSKA (reference sequence). The CDR3 coding sequence is TGCAGTGCTCAGAGAAATGAGCAGTTCTTC. Encoded protein: CSAQRNEQFF.